The 21 T cell receptor beta chains listed next were all sequenced from one sample in a study of control samples from healthy donors and cancer patients. This table comes from immunoSEQ multiplex PCR, and its TCRdb copy is limited to in-frame clones, with some not included. This sample yields under 200,000 clones, of which around 95% are seen a single time; 4.1% belongs to the top ten. What was sequenced was blood. The origin of the receptors is a woman aged 55 to 70 in good health.

The CDR3 sequence: CASGTSANTGELFF. CDR3 nucleotides: TGTGCCAGCGGCACCTCGGCTAACACCGGGGAGCTGTTTTTT. V and J are TRBV7-9 and TRBJ2-2; D unresolved. V was shortened by 8 bases and J by 2 bases, with 12 bases between the two germline ends. The CDR3 is made up of 14 amino acids. Looked up from germline, CDR1 is SEHNR and CDR2 is FQNEAQ (reference sequence).

V and J are TRBV6-2 or TRBV6-3 and TRBJ1-2; D gene ambiguous. Deletions cut 0 bases from V and 6 bases from J, with 5 bases between. The CDR3 runs to 12 residues. Germline CDR1 and CDR2: MNHEY and SVGEGT. CDR3 DNA: TGTGCCAGCAGTTACTCGAGTCATGGCTACACCTTC. This gives the protein CASSYSSHGYTF.

This chain joins TRBV5-1 and TRBJ1-2; maybe TRBD1 (5 bases). The germline V gene has CDR1 SGHRS and CDR2 YFSETQ. This CDR3 comprises 17 residues. Trimming took 0 bases from V and 3 from J, leaving 18 bases between them. CDR3 in amino acids: CASSLVMGEGLHYGYTF. The CDR3, as DNA: TGCGCCAGCAGCTTGGTCATGGGGGAGGGCTTGCACTATGGCTACACCTTC.

V is TRBV5-6 and J is TRBJ1-4; TRBD1 is a possible D gene (5 bases). The V and J ends lost 3 bases and 3 bases respectively, with 9 bases between them. This CDR3 has 14 amino acids. Germline assignment: CDR1 SGHDT and CDR2 YYEEEE. CDR3 sequence reads: CASSWGSANEKLFF. CDR3 DNA: TGTGCCAGCAGCTGGGGGTCGGCTAATGAAAAACTGTTTTTT.

The chain joins TRBV4-1 to TRBJ2-7; TRBD2 matches 7 bases. The CDR3 runs to 16 residues. Germline trimming cut 1 base from V and 0 bases from J; bases unmatched to any gene: 6. The germline CDR1 and CDR2 sequences are MGHRA and YSYEKL. CDR3 nucleotide sequence: TGCGCCAGCAGCCAAGGGGGCGGGGGAAGCTCCTACGAGCAGTACTTC. Its translation: CASSQGGGGSSYEQYF.

CDR3 sequence reads: CASSFTSGGPGETQYF. In nucleotides, the CDR3 is TGTGCCAGCAGCTTTACTAGCGGGGGGCCGGGAGAGACCCAGTACTTC. The chain has TRBV7-8 and TRBJ2-5; 12 bases are shared with TRBD2. Trimming removed 3 bases from V and 4 bases from J; junction bases left unmatched: 6. The CDR3 runs to 16 residues. Germline CDR1 and CDR2: SGHVS and FQNEAQ.

This clone showed up just once. The chain is built from TRBV11-2 and TRBJ1-4, with TRBD1 identical over 7 bases. The CDR3 extends over 17 amino acids. The V segment lost 5 bases and the J segment 8 bases; nucleotides outside the gene matches: 17. Germline V gene lookup returns CDR1 SGHAT and CDR2 FQNNGV. The CDR3 DNA sequence: TGTGCCAGCAGCCCCGGTAGGGGGCTTATTATAGGGGAAAAACTGTTTTTT. Translation gives CASSPGRGLIIGEKLFF.

V gene TRBV5-4 combines with J gene TRBJ2-3, with D unresolved. Looked up from germline, CDR1 is SGHNT and CDR2 is YYREEE (reference sequence). Trimming removed 5 bases from V and 6 bases from J, with 10 bases in between. This CDR3 has 12 amino acids. As DNA, the CDR3 is TGTGCCAGCAGTGACGGTGAGGATACGCAGTATTTT. Translation: CASSDGEDTQYF.

V gene TRBV6-5 combines with J gene TRBJ1-2, with a weak D call TRBD1 (6 bases). CDR1 and CDR2 from the germline V gene are MNHEY and SVGAGI. The CDR3 covers 16 residues. The V gene lost 0 bases and the J gene lost 2 bases, with 13 bases spanning the gap. DNA of the CDR3: TGTGCCAGCAGTTACTCGGCAGGGGTAGGGAACTATGGCTACACCTTC. Translating it yields CASSYSAGVGNYGYTF.

This chain uses TRBV2 with TRBJ2-7, with 11 bases matching TRBD1. Germline assignment: CDR1 SNHLY and CDR2 FYNNEI. The CDR3 extends over 15 amino acids. J gave up 2 bases and V 3 bases, and 3 bases lay outside the gene matches. The CDR3 sequence is CASSEGDRGTYEQYF. CDR3 in DNA: TGTGCCAGCAGTGAGGGGGACAGGGGGACCTACGAGCAGTACTTC.

The chain joins TRBV19 to TRBJ1-2; 7 bases map to TRBD1. Germline V gene sequence: CDR1 LNHDA, CDR2 SQIVND (reference sequence). This CDR3 has 13 amino acids. The J segment lost 10 bases and the V segment lost 1 base, leaving 6 bases of the junction unmatched. CDR3 sequence: CASSIGDRSIYTF. The CDR3 DNA follows: TGTGCCAGTAGTATAGGGGACAGATCGATCTACACCTTC.

V is TRBV19 and J is TRBJ1-4; D gene ambiguous. Trimming took off 2 bases at V and 5 bases at J, with 6 bases between the two ends. The CDR3 sequence is 13 residues long. CDR1 is LNHDA and CDR2 is SQIVND in the germline V gene (reference sequence). The CDR3 region has the DNA TGTGCCAGTAGTATAATCAGGAATGAAAAACTGTTTTTT. Amino acids: CASSIIRNEKLFF.

This chain connects TRBV4-2 to TRBJ1-5; maybe TRBD1 (6 bases). Trimming took off 0 bases at V and 7 bases at J, with 16 bases between the two ends. This CDR3 comprises 16 residues. Germline CDR1 reads LGHNA; CDR2 reads YNFKEQ. CDR3 bases: TGTGCCAGCAGCCAAGATCTTTCGGGGGCGGGCCAGCCCCAGCATTTT. Its protein product is CASSQDLSGAGQPQHF.

This chain uses TRBV6-1 with TRBJ1-5, with D unclear. The germline gives CDR1 MNHNS, CDR2 SASEGT. This CDR3 comprises 14 residues. Trimming removed 1 base at V and 5 bases at J, with 9 bases between. This CDR3 reads CASSEVRVDQPQHF. In nucleotides, the CDR3 is TGTGCCAGCAGTGAAGTAAGGGTCGATCAGCCCCAGCATTTT.

This chain uses TRBV14 with TRBJ1-4, with unresolved D. The CDR3 spans 14 residues. V shed 3 bases and J shed 7 bases, with 12 bases lying between them. Germline CDR1 reads SGHDN; CDR2 reads FVKESK. The chain's CDR3 is CASSQASLAEKLFF. DNA of the CDR3: TGTGCCAGCAGCCAGGCGTCCCTCGCTGAAAAACTGTTTTTT.

The chain couples TRBV3-1 (or the pseudogene TRBV3-2) to TRBJ1-2, with 12 bases that match TRBD1. The germline V gene encodes CDR1 LGHDT and CDR2 YNNKEL (reference sequence). The junction had 10 bases not matched to a gene; V was cut back by 1 base and J by 7 bases. The CDR3 covers 17 residues. CDR3 DNA sequence: TGTGCCAGCAGCCAAGCCCTGGGGGGACAGGGGGCACTTGGCTACACCTTC. It codes for CASSQALGGQGALGYTF.

This rearrangement joins TRBV6-2 or TRBV6-3 to TRBJ1-5; 11 bases are a match to TRBD1. Germline V gene lookup returns CDR1 MNHEY and CDR2 SVGEGT. This CDR3 has 16 amino acids. V trimming: 6 bases; J trimming: 5 bases; junction bases outside the gene matches: 9. Here the CDR3 reads CASSLHGQGAYQPQHF. CDR3 sequence (DNA): TGTGCCAGCAGCCTTCACGGACAGGGGGCTTATCAGCCCCAGCATTTT.

The V and J genes are TRBV12-3 or TRBV12-4 and TRBJ2-1; D is ambiguous. Trimming removed 6 bases from V and 6 bases from J, with 9 bases in between. CDR3 length: 12 amino acids. As DNA, the CDR3 is TGTGCCAGCAGGGGATCTGGCAATGAGCAGTTCTTC. Amino acids: CASRGSGNEQFF.

V usage is TRBV24-1 and J usage is TRBJ2-3, with D perhaps matching TRBD2 (5 bases). This CDR3 region has 14 residues. V gave up 5 bases and J gave up 0 bases, with 8 bases separating them. Germline CDR1 reads KGHDR; CDR2 reads SFDVKD. The CDR3 nucleotides read TGTGCCACCAGTGGGGAGCTCAGCACAGATACGCAGTATTTT. This encodes CATSGELSTDTQYF.

The CDR3 DNA reads TGTGCCAGCAGCTGGACGGGGACGGGCACTGAAGCTTTCTTT. Protein: CASSWTGTGTEAFF. V usage is TRBV2 and J usage is TRBJ1-1; TRBD1 might be the D (5 bases). CDR1 is SNHLY and CDR2 is FYNNEI in the germline V gene. Trimming pared 6 bases from V and 4 bases from J, leaving 15 bases between. The CDR3 extends over 14 amino acids.

The rearrangement links TRBV7-9 to TRBJ1-2, with D perhaps TRBD1 (6 bases). In germline, CDR1 is SEHNR, CDR2 FQNEAQ (reference sequence). V lost 0 bases to trimming and J lost 5 bases, with 13 bases between them. This CDR3 spans 15 amino acids. In DNA, the CDR3 is TGTGCCAGCAGCTTAGCGGGGGGGCGCCGGTATGGCTACACCTTC. Translated, it gives CASSLAGGRRYGYTF.